The 15 T cell receptor beta chains below all came from one sample that was sequenced in a study of cytomegalovirus exposure and HLA in healthy donors. Researchers ran the PCR with 60 Vbeta and 13 Jbeta primers. TCRdb's copy holds only in-frame clones and misses some; the assay was immunoSEQ multiplex PCR. Of 95,000 to 130,000 clones in the sample, roughly three quarters are singletons; the top ten hold over 1.5%. The sequenced material came from PBMCs. All receptors derive from a woman under 30 in good health and CMV-seronegative.

The chain is built from TRBV29-1 and TRBJ1-1; maybe TRBD1 (5 bases). Germline values: CDR1 SQVTM, CDR2 ANQGSEA. This CDR3 region has 12 residues. With 7 bases removed from V and 2 bases from J, the gap between germline ends came to 11 bases. DNA for the CDR3: TGCAGCGCTGGGACTATAAACACTGAAGCTTTCTTT. Translation: CSAGTINTEAFF.

This clone was seen a few times. This rearrangement joins TRBV2 to TRBJ1-5, with D possibly being TRBD1 (5 bases). Germline values: CDR1 SNHLY, CDR2 FYNNEI. CDR3 length equals 14 residues. V was pared by 3 bases and J by 1 base, with 7 bases between. The CDR3 DNA reads as TGTGCCAGCAGTGATCAGGGCAGCAATCAGCCCCAGCATTTT. This gives the protein CASSDQGSNQPQHF.

CDR3 sequence (DNA): TGTGCCAGCAGTGAAACGAGCGGGCAAGAGACCCAGTACTTC. Protein: CASSETSGQETQYF. V is TRBV25-1 and J is TRBJ2-5; maybe TRBD2 (6 bases). CDR3 length equals 14 residues. The V end lost 2 bases, the J end lost 2 bases, and 9 bases lay between the germline ends. From germline, CDR1 is MGHDK and CDR2 SYGVNS. The full variable domain, with the rest looked up from reference TRBV25-1 and TRBJ2-5, is EADIYQTPRYLVIGTGKKITLECSQTMGHDKMYWYQQDPGMELHLIHYSYGVNSTEKGDLSSESTVSRIRTEHFPLTLESARPSHTSQYLCASSETSGQETQYFGPGTRLLVL.

The chain combines TRBV5-6 with TRBJ1-1; D is perhaps TRBD1 (5 bases). CDR3 length: 14 residues. Looked up from germline, CDR1 is SGHDT and CDR2 is YYEEEE. The V gene lost 3 bases and the J gene lost 1 base, with 10 bases spanning the gap. CDR3 nucleotides: TGTGCCAGCAGCTCTGGGGGGAGGAACACTGAAGCTTTCTTT. This codes for CASSSGGRNTEAFF.

This clone was detected only a few times. The V call is TRBV4-2, the J call TRBJ2-3; 11 bases are shared with TRBD1. Losses at the gene ends were 3 bases for V and 4 bases for J; bases not matched to a gene: 3. CDR1 and CDR2 (germline): LGHNA, YNFKEQ. This CDR3 has 15 amino acids. The CDR3 is CASSQPGQGADTQYF. The CDR3 nucleotides are TGTGCCAGCAGCCAGCCGGGACAGGGGGCAGATACGCAGTATTTT.

This clone was seen a handful of times. The chain has TRBV18 and TRBJ1-4; 7 nucleotides agree with TRBD1. Germline CDR1 reads KGHSH; CDR2 reads LQKENI. With V trimmed by 6 bases and J by 5 bases, 9 bases remained unmatched. This CDR3 contains 15 residues. In nucleotides, the CDR3 is TGTGCCAGCTCTACATTCCGGGACAGCAATGAAAAACTGTTTTTT. Amino acids: CASSTFRDSNEKLFF.

The genes are TRBV7-9 and TRBJ2-3; 8 nucleotides agree with TRBD1. The CDR3 is 15 amino acids. V lost 5 bases and J lost 4; bases outside the gene matches: 8. Germline CDR1 SEHNR, CDR2 FQNEAQ (reference sequence). The CDR3 DNA sequence: TGTGCCAGCAGCCCGACAGGGGTCGAGGCAGATACGCAGTATTTT. It yields the protein CASSPTGVEADTQYF.

In its sample, this clone was seen once. The chain is built from TRBV7-9 and TRBJ2-3; TRBD2 matches at 11 bases. V trimming: 0 bases; J trimming: 0 bases; junction bases outside the gene matches: 5. Germline V gives CDR1 SEHNR, CDR2 FQNEAQ (reference sequence). The CDR3 totals 18 residues. The CDR3 protein is CASSLAGRLAGSTDTQYF. The CDR3 DNA reads TGTGCCAGCAGCTTAGCGGGGAGACTAGCGGGGAGCACAGATACGCAGTATTTT.

This clone came up a few times. As DNA, the CDR3 is TGTGCCAGCAGCCTGAGGTCGGCTGGAAACACCATATATTTT. Its protein product is CASSLRSAGNTIYF. This rearrangement joins TRBV5-4 to TRBJ1-3, with D unresolved. CDR1 is SGHNT and CDR2 is YYREEE in the germline V gene (reference sequence). CDR3 size: 14 residues. V shed 4 bases and J shed 2 bases, with 10 bases lying between them.

The V gene is TRBV5-1, the J gene TRBJ1-4, with D possibly TRBD1 on 6 matching bases. The CDR3 sequence is 13 residues long. From germline, CDR1 is SGHRS and CDR2 YFSETQ. Deletions cut 4 bases from V and 8 bases from J, with 12 bases between. CDR3 region: CASSNKGTEKLFF. The CDR3 DNA sequence: TGCGCCAGCAGCAACAAAGGGACAGAAAAACTGTTTTTT.

J is TRBJ2-7 and V is TRBV6-1; no clear D. Germline CDR1 is MNHNS and CDR2 is SASEGT. This CDR3 comprises 10 residues. Trimming cost V 5 bases and J 4 bases, with 3 bases left between them. The CDR3 nucleotides read TGTGCCAGCAGTATATACGAGCAGTACTTC. Protein product: CASSIYEQYF.

The CDR3 nucleotides read TGTGCCAGCAGTTTATTTGGCGGGGGGGCCTCCTACGAGCAGTACTTC. Protein: CASSLFGGGASYEQYF. This chain uses TRBV27 with TRBJ2-7; TRBD2 matches at 9 bases. CDR3 length: 16 residues. CDR1 MNHEY and CDR2 SMNVEV come from the germline V gene (reference sequence). Unmatched junction bases numbered 4, after V lost 1 base and J lost 0 bases.

V is TRBV28 and J is TRBJ1-5; perhaps TRBD1 as D (5 bases). Trimming cost V 2 bases and J 1 base, with 9 bases left between them. The CDR3 consists of 15 residues. Germline assignment: CDR1 MDHEN and CDR2 SYDVKM. This CDR3 is CASSLAAGSNQPQHF. The CDR3 DNA reads as TGTGCCAGCAGTTTAGCGGCAGGGAGCAATCAGCCCCAGCATTTT.

The rearrangement uses TRBV30 and TRBJ1-1, with a weak D call TRBD1 (6 bases). V lost 5 bases to trimming and J lost 3 bases, with 16 bases between them. CDR1 is GTSNPN, CDR2 SVGIG, per germline (reference sequence). The CDR3 has 14 residues. The CDR3 spells CAWGQGRGYTEAFF. In DNA, the CDR3 is TGTGCCTGGGGGCAGGGGCGGGGGTACACTGAAGCTTTCTTT.

The chain joins TRBV14 to TRBJ1-5; D gene ambiguous. Germline CDR1 is SGHDN and CDR2 is FVKESK. Trimming cost V 4 bases and J 5 bases, with 9 bases left between them. The CDR3 runs 13 residues. CDR3 region: CASSLGRDQPQHF. Written as DNA, the CDR3 is TGTGCCAGCAGCCTGGGCAGAGATCAGCCCCAGCATTTT.